This T cell receptor beta chain was retrieved from a study of CD8+ T cells in alopecia areata (dated by TCRdb to 2016 to 2019). About the study as a whole: In both human patients and the C3H/HeJ mouse model, the study applied high-throughput TCRbeta sequencing to look at T cell clonal expansion in alopecia areata. TCRbeta CDR3 regions were amplified by immunoSEQ multiplex PCR using 35 Vbeta forward and 13 Jbeta reverse primers. Scalp tissue and sorted CD4+ and CD8+ peripheral blood T cells from patchy and totalis/universalis alopecia areata patients and from healthy controls were covered by human TCRbeta sequencing. Clonality in the scalp was compared among normal scalp (n=4), patchy alopecia areata scalp (n=8), and alopecia totalis/universalis scalp (n=8). The RNA source kit depended on sample type: the PAXgene miRNA kit for fixed scalp, the miRNeasy kit for PBMCs, and the RNeasy kit for mouse skin.

In about five patients from the biomarker study, CD4+ cells were sorted further to obtain CD25+CD127- cells. Lesional scalp punch biopsies and peripheral blood were obtained from alopecia areata patients. PBMCs were isolated by density centrifugation and stained for CD3, CD4 and CD8, after which CD4+ and CD8+ T cells were sorted on a FACSAria. Untreated alopecia areata patients were recruited as part of a multicenter biomarker study. Comments on this clone: It lacks a known antigen. Base qualities are not at hand, and no much larger clone is one base apart.

Results and caveats for the whole study, not just this receptor: Compared with normal scalp, lesional scalp had higher clonality and more expanded CD8+ clones, particularly in alopecia totalis/universalis, a pattern that suggests antigenic drive. TCR sequences shared between patients were less clear than in mice, possibly partly because of HLA diversity in the patient population. Scalp TCR repertoire analysis is complicated because resident alphabeta T cells in normal human skin are also sequenced, whereas mouse skin is dominated by gammadelta T cells.

There are 15 amino acids in the CDR3, from cysteine to phenylalanine inclusive. The sequence is cut down to CDR3 DNA, 45 bases in frame from base 1. CDR1 and CDR2 are read off the germline V gene as SGHRS and YFSETQ. The V and J ends are trimmed by 3 bases and 9 bases, leaving 19 bases between them. Libraries were built with the immunoSEQ multiplex PCR assay. RNA was extracted from all samples and reverse transcribed into cDNA, which served as template for TCR sequencing. SuperScript III was used for first-strand cDNA synthesis, primed with a 2:1 mix of oligo-dT and random hexamers. A synthetic immune receptor repertoire was used to assess amplification bias, and residual bias was removed computationally. The original methods were these. Raw reads were preprocessed to remove errors, and CDR3 was defined by IMGT conventions from the conserved cysteine to phenylalanine. Clonality was computed as 1 minus the Shannon entropy, with the entropy normalized by log2 of the number of productive unique TCRs. Scalp TCRbeta sequences were cross-referenced with sorted blood CD4 and CD8 repertoires so that the CD4 or CD8 identity of scalp clones could be inferred. TCRdb re-hosts the immuneACCESS table, in-frame sequences only. Its copies lack some clones; in the studies checked, an unresolved V gene accounts for under half of them, and the cause for the rest is not known. V and J calls plus clone size are reproduced from that table; the DNA served to infer D and trimming. Recorded for this sample are about 14,000 clones; 58% of them occurred a single time. Approximately 3.9% of the sample is taken by the ten largest.

This receptor was identified in a human donor with alopecia areata. Sequenced material: CD4+ Tregs sorted from blood. The sequence is built from TRBV5-1 and TRBJ2-1, with a tentative D gene TRBD1 over 5 matching bases. The base sequence is TGCGCCAGCAGCTCTGCAGGGTCAGGGCCTTTTGAGCAGTTCTTC. This encodes CASSSAGSGPFEQFF. With the portions outside the CDR3 filled from the reference TRBV5-1 and TRBJ2-1 genes, the complete variable region becomes KAGVTQTPRYLIKTRGQQVTLSCSPISGHRSVSWYQQTPGQGLQFLFEYFSETQRNKGNFPGRFSGRQFSNSRSEMNVSTLELGDSALYLCASSSAGSGPFEQFFGPGTRLTVL.